The sample holds a few counts of the clone carrying this T cell receptor beta chain. Its antigen is currently unknown. V was clipped by 4 bases and J by 6 bases; unmatched bases: 6. Looked up from germline, CDR1 is SEHNR and CDR2 is FQNEAQ (reference sequence). This CDR3 has 15 residues. The data were obtained in a study of T cell repertoires in cytomegalovirus infection. Study-level information: Public TCR beta signatures provided an indication of both CMV infection and a matching HLA type.

TCRdb reanalysed the reads using MiXCR and keeps one entry per CDR3 protein. The sample shows under 200,000 distinct CDR3 sequences, roughly a sixth of them seen only once. Study-level points and caveats: The study identified carriers of CMV plus the relevant HLA from cumulative public TCR beta family frequency. What dominated the ex vivo response were HLA-C-restricted CMV-specific TCR beta clonotypes.

Sequences were obtained from CD8+ T cells from PBMCs. The V and J genes are TRBV7-9 and TRBJ2-1; 10 positions agree with TRBD2. The sequence derives from a human donor in good health (CMV status not recorded). Some clones in this sample may be carry-over from other donors' samples. In DNA, the CDR3 is TGTGCCAGCAGCTCAACTAGCGGGGCAGGCAATGAGCAGTTCTTC. It encodes CASSSTSGAGNEQFF.